This TCR beta chain was captured by sequencing in a study of cytomegalovirus exposure and HLA in healthy donors. PCR primers comprised 60 Vbeta and 13 Jbeta primers. Profiling relied on immunoSEQ multiplex PCR, and the TCRdb table lists in-frame clones only, not all of them. The data hold over 110,000 clones, with around 78% observed a single time. The CDR3 totals 13 residues. CDR1 SGDLS and CDR2 YYNGEE come from the germline V gene. Losses at the gene ends were 4 bases for V and 0 bases for J; bases not matched to a gene: 1. This clone was seen a handful of times. J is TRBJ2-7 and V is TRBV9; TRBD1 aligns across 7 bases. The sequence derives from a woman aged 18-29 years in good health and CMV-seropositive. Sequencing used PBMCs. CDR3 loop: CASSRDSSYEQYF. The CDR3 DNA sequence: TGTGCCAGCAGCCGGGACAGCTCCTACGAGCAGTACTTC.